Included here is one TCR beta chain sequence, with context. MiXCR, run by TCRdb on the RACE reads, gives a single entry per CDR3 protein. The top ten hold under 13% of the sample, which has some 89,000 distinct CDR3 sequences, 27% seen once. This sample's time point: patch test 3, about 24 weeks after DPC sensitization. Treatment defined: therapeutic diphenylcyclopropenone sensitization with weekly scalp DPC. Ahead of applying each patch test, blood was sampled. This sample stems from a study of human T cells and chemical hapten exposure. Study overall: The study sensitized with 2% DPC on an approximately 2 cm by approximately 2 cm patch of upper inner arm skin. Weekly administration of diphenylcyclopropenone to the scalp of patients continued throughout the roughly 23-week study.

V shed 7 bases and J shed 6 bases, with 14 bases lying between them. The V gene's germline CDR1 is SGDLS and CDR2 YYNGEE. CDR3 length: 12 amino acids. This specimen consisted of whole blood, obtained in connection with sensitization to the hapten diphenylcyclopropenone (DPC). The source of this sequence is a middle-aged man with alopecia areata. Some clones in this sample may be carry-over from other donors' samples. The rearrangement uses TRBV9 and TRBJ2-7; D tentatively reads TRBD1 or TRBD2 (5 bases each). The CDR3 nucleotides read TGTGCCAGCGGGGGACGAGCTGGCGAGCAGTACTTC. It encodes CASGGRAGEQYF.